Presented here are 20 T cell receptor beta chains from one specimen sequenced in a study of blood T cell repertoires in COVID-19. Data came from immunoSEQ multiplex PCR; TCRdb stores just in-frame clones and leaves some out. The data contain under 40,000 clones, roughly 84% of them seen just once; the ten biggest clones take up 11% to 15%. Sequenced: peripheral blood. These receptors all come from a man in his sixties with active COVID-19.

The V and J genes are TRBV7-2 and TRBJ2-1, with D possibly TRBD1 on 6 matching bases. This CDR3 is built from 14 residues. Trimming shortened V by 5 bases and J by 8 bases, and 16 bases separated the two germline ends. Per the germline V gene, CDR1 is SGHTA and CDR2 is FQGNSA. CDR3 sequence reads: CASSTSQGLDEQFF. CDR3 in DNA: TGTGCCAGCAGCACGTCTCAGGGGCTTGATGAGCAGTTCTTC.

V gene TRBV27 combines with J gene TRBJ2-5; 7 bases line up with TRBD1. The CDR3 is 16 amino acids. CDR1 is MNHEY and CDR2 is SMNVEV in the germline V gene (reference sequence). The junction had 8 bases not matched to a gene; V was cut back by 3 bases and J by 1 base. CDR3 nucleotides: TGTGCCAGCAGTTTCAAGCCCCGGGACAGCCAAGAGACCCAGTACTTC. Translated, it gives CASSFKPRDSQETQYF.

The chain links TRBV7-8 to TRBJ2-7, with 7 nucleotides matching TRBD2. The CDR3 runs to 16 residues. J gave up 2 bases and V 3 bases, and 10 bases lay outside the gene matches. The germline gives CDR1 SGHVS, CDR2 FQNEAQ. CDR3 sequence (DNA): TGTGCCAGCAGCTTGGACGCTAGCGGAACCACCTACGAGCAGTACTTC. Translating it yields CASSLDASGTTYEQYF.

J is TRBJ1-2 and V is TRBV4-1, with TRBD1 matching 8 bases. Trimming removed 0 bases from V and 4 bases from J; junction bases left unmatched: 4. From germline, CDR1 is MGHRA and CDR2 YSYEKL. This CDR3 is built from 15 residues. CDR3 amino acids: CASSQDRGTGYGYTF. CDR3 nucleotides: TGCGCCAGCAGCCAAGATCGGGGGACAGGCTATGGCTACACCTTC.

V gene TRBV11-2 combines with J gene TRBJ2-7; 7 bases agree with TRBD2. Germline V CDR1 and CDR2: SGHAT, FQNNGV. With V trimmed by 0 bases and J by 2 bases, 10 bases remained unmatched. This CDR3 has 17 amino acids. CDR3 DNA sequence: TGTGCCAGCAGCTTAGAGCCTGTGGCAGCGGGGACCTACGAGCAGTACTTC. Translation gives CASSLEPVAAGTYEQYF.

J is TRBJ1-3 and V is TRBV11-2, with D unclear. CDR1 is SGHAT, CDR2 FQNNGV, per germline. The CDR3 consists of 17 residues. Trimming left V 2 bases short and J 0 bases short, with 14 bases between. The CDR3 bases are TGTGCCAGCAGCTTATTGCCCCTTTCGGGCTCTGGAAACACCATATATTTT. Its translation: CASSLLPLSGSGNTIYF.

This clone was detected a few times. The chain is built from TRBV7-8 and TRBJ2-2; 10 bases align to TRBD2. The CDR3 totals 18 residues. Losses at the gene ends were 0 bases for V and 5 bases for J; bases not matched to a gene: 9. In germline, CDR1 is SGHVS, CDR2 FQNEAQ. The CDR3 DNA reads as TGTGCCAGCAGCTTAGCGCGGAGGTTAGCGGGAGGAACCGGGGAGCTGTTTTTT. Its protein product is CASSLARRLAGGTGELFF.

CDR3 nucleotide sequence: TGTGCCAGCAGCAGCAGGGGGTCGAACACCGGGGAGCTGTTTTTT. Its translation: CASSSRGSNTGELFF. This chain joins TRBV11-3 and TRBJ2-2; 7 nucleotides agree with TRBD1. This CDR3 is built from 15 residues. Germline CDR1 SGHNT, CDR2 YENEEA. J lost 0 bases, V lost 5 bases, and 3 bases had no gene match.

V gene TRBV30 combines with J gene TRBJ2-5, with TRBD2 as a possible D gene (7 bases). The CDR3 is 14 residues long. The V and J ends lost 0 bases and 5 bases respectively, with 13 bases between them. CDR1 and CDR2 (germline): GTSNPN, SVGIG (reference sequence). CDR3 nucleotide sequence: TGTGCCTGGAGTGTACGGGGGGCGGGGGAGACCCAGTACTTC. Residues: CAWSVRGAGETQYF.

The rearrangement uses TRBV19 and TRBJ2-3, with 8 bases lining up with TRBD2. The V gene end was trimmed by 7 bases and the J gene end by 6 bases; junction bases not matched to a gene: 9. Germline loops: CDR1 LNHDA, CDR2 SQIVND (reference sequence). The CDR3 has 14 residues. The CDR3 coding sequence is TGTGCCAGTACGAGGCGGGGGGCCAGGGATACGCAGTATTTT. Translating gives CASTRRGARDTQYF. Supplemented by reference TRBV19 and TRBJ2-3, the full variable domain reads DGGITQSPKYLFRKEGQNVTLSCEQNLNHDAMYWYRQDPGQGLRLIYYSQIVNDFQKGDIAEGYSVSREKKESFPLTVTSAQKNPTAFYLCASTRRGARDTQYFGPGTRLTVL.

J is TRBJ2-2 and V is TRBV18, with TRBD1 matching over 8 bases. The CDR3 consists of 16 residues. Germline CDR1 reads KGHSH; CDR2 reads LQKENI. V lost 3 bases to trimming and J lost 3 bases; unmatched junction nucleotides: 6. The CDR3 bases are TGTGCCAGCTCACCCAGGGGGCGGCTGGACACCGGGGAGCTGTTTTTT. It translates to CASSPRGRLDTGELFF.

The chain is built from TRBV5-1 and TRBJ1-4; D is perhaps TRBD1 (6 bases). Per germline, CDR1 SGHRS and CDR2 YFSETQ. The length of the CDR3 is 16 residues. Between the trimmed V and J ends, which lost 0 bases and 4 bases, there was a span of 13 bases. The CDR3 DNA reads TGCGCCAGCAGCTTGGATGGGGGCGCTAGTAATGAAAAACTGTTTTTT. It is translated as CASSLDGGASNEKLFF.

The CDR3 is CASSIRGLQETQYF. The CDR3 DNA reads TGTGCCAGTAGTATTAGGGGCCTCCAAGAGACCCAGTACTTC. The chain has TRBV19 and TRBJ2-5; possibly TRBD1 for D (5 bases). CDR3 length: 14 residues. Germline V CDR1 and CDR2: LNHDA, SQIVND (reference sequence). With 3 bases removed from V and 1 base from J, the gap between germline ends came to 9 bases.

The rearrangement joins TRBV19 to TRBJ1-3; 7 nucleotides agree with TRBD1. Unmatched junction bases numbered 13, after V lost 7 bases and J lost 4 bases. Per germline, CDR1 LNHDA and CDR2 SQIVND (reference sequence). The length of the CDR3 is 16 residues. DNA for the CDR3: TGTGCCAGTATCCCCTCCGACAGGGAGGCAGGAAACACCATATATTTT. Residues: CASIPSDREAGNTIYF. Filled out from reference TRBV19 and TRBJ1-3, the complete variable domain reads DGGITQSPKYLFRKEGQNVTLSCEQNLNHDAMYWYRQDPGQGLRLIYYSQIVNDFQKGDIAEGYSVSREKKESFPLTVTSAQKNPTAFYLCASIPSDREAGNTIYFGEGSWLTVV.

The CDR3 sequence: CASSGIGRSTNEKLFF. As DNA, the CDR3 is TGTGCCAGCAGTGGTATAGGGAGATCAACTAATGAAAAACTGTTTTTT. The V and J genes are TRBV2 and TRBJ1-4; D call uncertain. Trimming took 4 bases from V and 0 from J, leaving 12 bases between them. Germline assignment: CDR1 SNHLY and CDR2 FYNNEI. The CDR3 length is 16 residues.

The rearrangement uses TRBV11-2 and TRBJ2-1, with TRBD1 matching over 9 bases. J lost 5 bases, V lost 10 bases, and 9 bases had no gene match. CDR1 SGHAT and CDR2 FQNNGV come from the germline V gene. The CDR3 sequence is 14 residues long. The CDR3 bases are TGTGCCACCTCTGACAGGGGGATTAACAATGAGCAGTTCTTC. Residues: CATSDRGINNEQFF. Based on the CDR3 plus reference TRBV11-2 and TRBJ2-1, the full variable domain is EAGVAQSPRYKIIEKRQSVAFWCNPISGHATLYWYQQILGQGPKLLIQFQNNGVVDDSQLPKDRFSAERLKGVDSTLKIQPAKLEDSAVYLCATSDRGINNEQFFGPGTRLTVL.

The chain has TRBV25-1 and TRBJ2-7; TRBD2 aligns across 10 bases. The CDR3 runs 14 residues. Germline CDR1 reads MGHDK; CDR2 reads SYGVNS. V dropped 4 bases and J dropped 6; count of bases not matched to a gene: 6. The CDR3 DNA sequence: TGTGCCAGCAGTGCCCACCTAGCGGGAGTCGAGCAGTACTTC. This encodes CASSAHLAGVEQYF.

The sample holds one count of this clone. The gene calls are TRBV11-2 and TRBJ1-1; TRBD1 agrees at 11 bases. CDR3 size: 16 residues. Germline assignment: CDR1 SGHAT and CDR2 FQNNGV. V lost 2 bases to trimming and J lost 1 base; unmatched junction nucleotides: 3. The CDR3 coding sequence is TGTGCCAGCAGCTTAAACGGACAGGGGGCGAACACTGAAGCTTTCTTT. Translation: CASSLNGQGANTEAFF.

The J gene is TRBJ2-3, the V gene TRBV10-3, with D maybe TRBD2 (6 bases). The CDR3 totals 14 residues. Germline assignment: CDR1 ENHRY and CDR2 SYGVKD. V was shortened by 3 bases and J by 1 base, with 8 bases between the two germline ends. CDR3 region: CAISEPGGTDTQYF. DNA of the CDR3: TGTGCCATCAGTGAACCGGGAGGCACAGATACGCAGTATTTT.

The CDR3 spells CASSFGQNGEQFF. Here the CDR3 DNA reads TGTGCCAGCAGCTTCGGACAGAACGGTGAGCAGTTCTTC. The chain combines TRBV7-7 with TRBJ2-1; D possibly corresponds to TRBD1 (6 bases). V was pared by 3 bases and J by 9 bases, with 12 bases between. Germline values: CDR1 SSHAT, CDR2 FNYEAQ (reference sequence). The CDR3 sequence is 13 residues long.